This T cell receptor (beta chain) stems from a study of STAT3 mutations in large granular lymphocyte leukemia. Study conclusions and caveats: Differing intervals and regimens complicate linking therapy response to clone burden. Every T-LGLL patient had at least one immunodominant TCRbeta clonotype. Suggested: STAT3 mutation was not the ancestral event for these clonal expansions. After therapy, about 30% of the 18 patients switched clonotypes, all new clones STAT3 wild type.

Average productive template count per sample was 35,000 to 50,000. The table came from immunoSEQ multiplex PCR; TCRdb's copy has only in-frame clones and leaves some out. The profile covers some 30,000 clones, with around 80% appearing a single time and approximately 31% taken by the ten largest. Remarks on this clone: Its antigen is currently unknown.

Sequenced input: peripheral blood mononuclear cells. The clonotype comes from a woman aged 45-59 years with T-cell large granular lymphocyte leukemia. Some clones in this sample may be carry-over from other donors' samples.

CDR3 amino acids: CASSLAPSSSYEQYF. CDR3 in DNA: TGCGCCAGCAGCTTGGCTCCTTCAAGCTCCTACGAGCAGTACTTC. The rearrangement uses TRBV5-1 and TRBJ2-7, with D unresolved. The length of the CDR3 is 15 residues. Germline CDR1 is SGHRS and CDR2 is YFSETQ. V shed 0 bases and J shed 0 bases, with 10 bases lying between them.